Presented here are 5 T cell receptor beta chains from one specimen sequenced in a study of cytomegalovirus exposure and HLA in healthy donors. PCR involved 60 Vbeta and 13 Jbeta primers. Here immunoSEQ multiplex PCR was the method, and the copy in TCRdb shows in-frame clones only, minus some. Of approximately 82,000 clones listed, about two thirds were seen once; the top ten hold over 5%. Sequencing was done on a sample of PBMCs. The receptors were gathered from a woman in her thirties in good health and CMV-seropositive.

The chain couples TRBV2 to TRBJ1-6; D is undetermined. V lost 5 bases and J 6 bases, leaving 11 bases between the germline ends. Germline V gene lookup returns CDR1 SNHLY and CDR2 FYNNEI. The length of the CDR3 is 14 residues. For the CDR3, the DNA is TGTGCCAGCAGTCCGGACGGAGGTAATTCACCCCTCCACTTT. Translating gives CASSPDGGNSPLHF.

V usage is TRBV28 and J usage is TRBJ2-3, with D possibly matching TRBD1 (5 bases). The CDR3 sequence is 15 residues long. CDR1 and CDR2 (germline): MDHEN, SYDVKM. Trimming pared 7 bases from V and 2 bases from J, leaving 16 bases between. The CDR3 DNA reads TGTGCCAGCACCGGTCAGGGTTTCCACACAGATACGCAGTATTTT. Its protein product is CASTGQGFHTDTQYF.

A note on this clone: One junction end does not reproduce the germline sequence, and a read error may be involved. This chain connects TRBV7-9 to TRBJ2-1, with D possibly matching TRBD1 (5 bases). Germline V lookup: CDR1 SEHNR, CDR2 FQNEAQ (reference sequence). The CDR3 covers 14 residues. CDR3 in DNA: TGTTCCAGCAGCTTAAGGGCAGGGAACAATGAGCAGTTCTTC. Residues: CSSSLRAGNNEQFF.

The V call is TRBV18, the J call TRBJ2-5; 11 bases agree with TRBD2. Trimming took 5 bases from V and 7 from J; bases not matched to a gene: 9. This CDR3 has 15 amino acids. Germline loops: CDR1 KGHSH, CDR2 LQKENI. This CDR3 is CASSEATSGVATQYF. CDR3 DNA sequence: TGTGCCAGCTCAGAAGCGACTAGCGGGGTCGCGACCCAGTACTTC.

There are a few counts of this clone. The chain uses TRBV7-9 and TRBJ1-1, with a tentative D call TRBD1 (5 bases). This CDR3 is built from 12 residues. The germline gives CDR1 SEHNR, CDR2 FQNEAQ (reference sequence). Trimming cost V 5 bases and J 3 bases, with 7 bases left between them. The CDR3 here is CASSLQDTEAFF. As DNA, the CDR3 is TGTGCCAGCAGCCTACAGGACACTGAAGCTTTCTTT.